This T cell receptor beta chain derives from a study of blood T cell repertoires in COVID-19. Study information: The United States, Italy and Spain were the sources of the acute and convalescent COVID-19 samples. PBMCs, B-cell-depleted T cells, or T cells provided the cDNA or gDNA that made up the material.

In the study's own analysis: Scientists estimated how many nucleated cells there were by amplifying reference gene primers. Libraries were prepared by immunoSEQ multiplex PCR; TCRdb keeps only in-frame clonotypes and omits some of them. V and J calls and clone size are given by that table; D and trimming were obtained from the DNA. This table has 6,000 to 7,500 clones, about 79% appearing once. The CDR3 runs to 14 residues. V gave up 0 bases and J gave up 5 bases, with 11 bases separating them. Germline CDR1 SGHNT, CDR2 YYREEE (reference sequence). V is TRBV5-4 and J is TRBJ2-5, with a weak D call TRBD2 (6 bases). Sequencing input: peripheral blood. The receptor comes from a human donor with active COVID-19. The donor label of this sample is uncertain. The CDR3 region is CASSLGLGLETQYF. CDR3 bases: TGTGCCAGCAGCTTGGGACTAGGGTTGGAGACCCAGTACTTC.